This T cell receptor (beta chain) is drawn from a study of blood T cells in healthy people across ages. Together with a sample-barcoded 5' primer, a J-beta primer mix was included in a second PCR lasting about 7 to 12 cycles. TCRdb used MiXCR to reprocess the 5' RACE reads, holding one entry per CDR3 protein. The sample shows 550,000 to 650,000 distinct CDR3 sequences, roughly a quarter of them seen only once. The sample, about 9.7 milliliters of peripheral blood, was drawn from each donor. Germline CDR1 is MDHEN and CDR2 is SYDVKM. The CDR3 extends over 13 amino acids. V lost 6 bases and J 4 bases, leaving 11 bases between the germline ends. These records were also assigned to another study, of T cells of mothers and their children. Turning to that study: cDNA was made from all extracted RNA, around 1.5 ug per 15 ul.

The sequenced sample consisted of blood. The sequence derives from a boy aged 2-9 years in good health. The J gene is TRBJ2-3, the V gene TRBV28; D is ambiguous. Here the CDR3 reads CASSYRLADTQYF. In DNA, the CDR3 is TGTGCCAGCAGCTACCGGCTAGCAGATACGCAGTATTTT.